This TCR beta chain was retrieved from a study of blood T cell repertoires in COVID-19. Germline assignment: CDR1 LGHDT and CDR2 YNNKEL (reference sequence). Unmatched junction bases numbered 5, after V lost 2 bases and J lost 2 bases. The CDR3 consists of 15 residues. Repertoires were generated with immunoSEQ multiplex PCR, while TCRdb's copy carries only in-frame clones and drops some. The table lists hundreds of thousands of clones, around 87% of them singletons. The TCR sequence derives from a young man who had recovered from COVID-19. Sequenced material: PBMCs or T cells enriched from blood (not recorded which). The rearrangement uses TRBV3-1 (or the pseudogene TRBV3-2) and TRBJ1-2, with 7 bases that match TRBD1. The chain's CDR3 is CASSQISGGNYGYTF. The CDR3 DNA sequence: TGTGCCAGCAGCCAAATCTCAGGGGGAAACTATGGCTACACCTTC.